The 21 T cell receptor beta chains in this list originate from one sample, sequenced in a study of vaccination and CD4 T cells after COVID-19. The study sequenced cultured CD4+ T cell DNA using the Oncomine TCR Beta short-read assay. TCRdb processed the PCR reads anew with MiXCR; each CDR3 protein has one entry. Of about 19,000 distinct CDR3 sequences in the sample, about 71% were seen once. The treatment: 10-day PBMC culture with coronavirus spike peptide pools or control peptides (ViraFEST assay). The antigens for these receptors are not known. Sequencing was carried out using CD4+ T cells from blood, cultured in vitro. The receptors shown here come from a human donor who had recovered from COVID-19.

The rearrangement joins TRBV27 to TRBJ2-3, with 10 bases aligning to TRBD1. V shed 7 bases, J shed 5 bases, and the junction held 12 bases outside the gene matches. CDR1 is MNHEY, CDR2 SMNVEV, per germline (reference sequence). This CDR3 is 16 amino acids long. The CDR3 DNA reads TGTGCCAGCAACACTCTCGGGACAGGGGAGGGAGATACGCAGTATTTT. It encodes CASNTLGTGEGDTQYF.

The V gene is TRBV6-5, the J gene TRBJ1-1; 9 bases fit TRBD1. Trimming cost V 4 bases and J 5 bases; bases outside gene matches: 5. Looked up from germline, CDR1 is MNHEY and CDR2 is SVGAGI. This CDR3 has 14 residues. The CDR3 region is CASSSGTGRTEAFF. The CDR3 region has the DNA TGTGCCAGCAGTTCCGGGACAGGGAGGACTGAAGCTTTCTTT.

This clonotype is a singleton in its sample. The DNA of the CDR3 is TGTGCCATCAGAGACTCCATCATGGGGCCCACTGAAGCTTTCTTT. The encoded protein is CAIRDSIMGPTEAFF. The J gene is TRBJ1-1, the V gene TRBV10-3, with D possibly TRBD1 on 5 matching bases. Trimming left V 6 bases short and J 4 bases short, with 18 bases between. This CDR3 is 15 amino acids long. From germline, CDR1 is ENHRY and CDR2 SYGVKD.

This clonotype was observed a handful of times. This sequence joins TRBV20-1 and TRBJ1-6, with TRBD1 as a possible D gene (5 bases). Germline CDR1 DFQATT, CDR2 SNEGSKA (reference sequence). V gave up 7 bases and J gave up 10 bases, with 20 bases separating them. The CDR3 runs to 14 residues. In nucleotides, the CDR3 is TGCAGTGTTAAGCGGAGGGTCGGGGGATCACCCCTCCACTTT. Translating gives CSVKRRVGGSPLHF.

The chain couples TRBV24-1 to TRBJ2-7; TRBD1 matches 7 bases. The CDR3 is 15 amino acids. Germline assignment: CDR1 KGHDR and CDR2 SFDVKD. V shed 4 bases and J 2 bases; nucleotides not matched to a gene: 7. In nucleotides, the CDR3 is TGTGCCACCAGTGACACTAGGGACAGAACCTACGAGCAGTACTTC. This translates into CATSDTRDRTYEQYF.

This clonotype was observed a few times. V usage is TRBV15 and J usage is TRBJ2-2, with D perhaps TRBD2 (6 bases). The CDR3 sequence is 15 residues long. Germline V gives CDR1 LNHNV, CDR2 YYDKDF (reference sequence). The V gene lost 0 bases and the J gene lost 3 bases, with 8 bases spanning the gap. The CDR3 loop is CATSRDLAYTGELFF. For the CDR3, the DNA is TGTGCCACCAGCAGAGATCTAGCGTACACCGGGGAGCTGTTTTTT.

The CDR3 spells CSASRSGLAKNIQYF. Here the CDR3 DNA reads TGCAGTGCTAGTCGTTCAGGACTAGCCAAAAACATTCAGTACTTC. The chain carries TRBV20-1 and TRBJ2-4; D is possibly TRBD2 (5 bases). Trimming cost V 3 bases and J 0 bases, with 12 bases left between them. CDR1 and CDR2 (germline): DFQATT, SNEGSKA (reference sequence). The CDR3 loop spans 15 amino acids.

CDR3 sequence (DNA): TGTGCCAGCAGCTCCTGGCAAGGGGGCACTGAAGCTTTCTTT. It yields the protein CASSSWQGGTEAFF. J is TRBJ1-1 and V is TRBV12-3 or TRBV12-4, with D possibly being TRBD1 (6 bases). The CDR3 has 14 residues. Trimming removed 6 bases from V and 4 bases from J, with 15 bases in between.

This chain joins TRBV7-8 and TRBJ1-1; D is perhaps TRBD1 (6 bases). The CDR3 runs 17 residues. With 5 bases removed from V and 0 bases from J, the gap between germline ends came to 19 bases. Germline values: CDR1 SGHVS, CDR2 FQNEAQ. The DNA for the CDR3 is TGTGCCAGCAGCCCCACCCGGGGGACACCATTGAACACTGAAGCTTTCTTT. Amino acids: CASSPTRGTPLNTEAFF.

The chain carries TRBV6-5 and TRBJ1-5; possible D gene TRBD1, 5 bases. Germline CDR1 and CDR2: MNHEY and SVGAGI. The CDR3 covers 15 residues. V was trimmed by 2 bases and J by 2 bases, leaving 10 bases between them. The CDR3 DNA reads TGTGCCAGCAGTTACAATCAACAGGGCAATCAGCCCCAGCATTTT. This codes for CASSYNQQGNQPQHF.

This chain links TRBV27 with TRBJ1-5; D is perhaps TRBD1 (5 bases). Deletions cut 2 bases from V and 3 bases from J, with 11 bases between. This CDR3 comprises 15 residues. Germline CDR1 reads MNHEY; CDR2 reads SMNVEV (reference sequence). This chain's CDR3 is CASSLAGAYNQPQHF. The CDR3 DNA is TGTGCCAGCAGTTTAGCCGGGGCGTACAATCAGCCCCAGCATTTT.

The chain links TRBV16 to TRBJ1-3; D unresolved. V lost 2 bases and J 2 bases, leaving 10 bases between the germline ends. CDR3 length equals 15 residues. Germline assignment: CDR1 KGHSY and CDR2 FQNENV. The CDR3, as DNA: TGTGCCAGCAGCCAAGCGCTCAACCCTGGAAACACCATATATTTT. This encodes CASSQALNPGNTIYF.

The gene calls are TRBV11-2 and TRBJ2-5; the D is unclear. V was pared by 1 base and J by 4 bases, with 7 bases between. Germline lookup yields CDR1 SGHAT and CDR2 FQNNGV. The CDR3 extends over 13 amino acids. The CDR3 DNA is TGTGCCAGCAGCTTAGTGCTCACAGAGACCCAGTACTTC. Translating it yields CASSLVLTETQYF.

The table lists this clonotype with a few counts. The CDR3: CASSPASFEAFF. The CDR3 nucleotides read TGTGCCAGCAGCCCCGCGTCGTTCGAAGCTTTCTTT. The chain links TRBV27 to TRBJ1-1; no clear D. V lost 6 bases and J lost 8, with 13 bases in between. The length of the CDR3 is 12 residues. Germline loops: CDR1 MNHEY, CDR2 SMNVEV (reference sequence).

The chain links TRBV10-1 to TRBJ2-7; possibly TRBD2 for D (6 bases). V shed 4 bases and J shed 1 base, with 8 bases lying between them. The germline V gene has CDR1 WNHNN and CDR2 SYGVQD (reference sequence). CDR3 length equals 13 residues. CDR3 sequence (DNA): TGCGCCAGCAGTGCCGGGGGATCCTACGAGCAGTACTTC. Its protein is CASSAGGSYEQYF.

The chain couples TRBV6-5 to TRBJ1-1; the match to TRBD1 covers 9 bases. Germline trimming cut 4 bases from V and 4 bases from J; bases unmatched to any gene: 4. CDR3 length equals 14 residues. Germline values: CDR1 MNHEY, CDR2 SVGAGI. CDR3 amino acids: CASSFSDRGTEAFF. The DNA for the CDR3 is TGTGCCAGCAGTTTCTCGGACAGGGGCACTGAAGCTTTCTTT.

The chain has TRBV7-2 and TRBJ2-5, with D perhaps matching TRBD1 or TRBD2 (6 bases each). Trimming took off 5 bases at V and 2 bases at J, with 15 bases between the two ends. This CDR3 region has 15 residues. Germline V gene data show CDR1 as SGHTA and CDR2 as FQGNSA. The DNA of the CDR3 is TGTGCCAGCAGCGCCCCGGGGGCTGCACAAGAGACCCAGTACTTC. This gives the protein CASSAPGAAQETQYF. The full variable domain, in which reference TRBV7-2 and TRBJ2-5 provide the parts outside the CDR3, is GAGVSQSPSNKVTEKGKDVELRCDPISGHTALYWYRQSLGQGLEFLIYFQGNSAPDKSGLPSDRFSAERTGGSVSTLTIQRTQQEDSAVYLCASSAPGAAQETQYFGPGTRLLVL.

The rearrangement joins TRBV15 to TRBJ1-2, with D maybe TRBD1 (6 bases). The CDR3 consists of 14 residues. Per germline, CDR1 LNHNV and CDR2 YYDKDF (reference sequence). Trimming took 0 bases from V and 8 from J, leaving 13 bases between them. CDR3 amino acids: CATSRDMEGGGYTF. DNA of the CDR3: TGTGCCACCAGCAGAGATATGGAGGGGGGCGGCTACACCTTC. Based on the CDR3 plus reference TRBV15 and TRBJ1-2, the full variable domain is DAMVIQNPRYQVTQFGKPVTLSCSQTLNHNVMYWYQQKSSQAPKLLFHYYDKDFNNEADTPDNFQSRRPNTSFCFLDIRSPGLGDTAMYLCATSRDMEGGGYTFGSGTRLTVV.

This clonotype appeared a few times. The chain links TRBV6-1 to TRBJ1-2, with D uncertain. The ends were cut back, 1 base at V and 5 bases at J, with 14 bases in the middle. Germline V gene sequence: CDR1 MNHNS, CDR2 SASEGT. This CDR3 spans 15 amino acids. The CDR3 reads CASSEVTGGFYGYTF. CDR3 DNA sequence: TGTGCCAGCAGTGAAGTCACGGGCGGATTTTATGGCTACACCTTC.

This clonotype was detected a few times. The CDR3 nucleotides are TGTGCCAGCAGCCGAGAGGGTCGTAATCAGCCCCAGCATTTT. This translates into CASSREGRNQPQHF. This chain connects TRBV7-9 to TRBJ1-5; D remains ambiguous. The CDR3 is 14 amino acids. Trimming removed 5 bases at V and 4 bases at J, with 12 bases between. Germline CDR1 is SEHNR and CDR2 is FQNEAQ (reference sequence).

The gene calls are TRBV20-1 and TRBJ2-3; the D gene is possibly TRBD1 (6 bases). Germline CDR1 DFQATT, CDR2 SNEGSKA (reference sequence). CDR3 size: 14 residues. V was trimmed by 6 bases and J by 1 base, leaving 14 bases between them. The CDR3 here is CSAVGGSRTDTQYF. CDR3 nucleotide sequence: TGCAGTGCCGTAGGGGGTAGTCGCACAGATACGCAGTATTTT.